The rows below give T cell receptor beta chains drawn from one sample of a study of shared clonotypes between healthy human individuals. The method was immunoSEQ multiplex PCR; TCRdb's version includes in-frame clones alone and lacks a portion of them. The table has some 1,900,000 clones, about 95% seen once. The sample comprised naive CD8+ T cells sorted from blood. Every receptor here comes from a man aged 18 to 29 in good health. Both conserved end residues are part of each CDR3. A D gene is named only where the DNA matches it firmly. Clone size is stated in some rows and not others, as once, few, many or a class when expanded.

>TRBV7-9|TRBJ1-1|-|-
TGTGCCAGCAGCTTACCCCTGGGACAGAACACTGAAGCTTTCTTT
CASSLPLGQNTEAFF
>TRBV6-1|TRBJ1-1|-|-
TGTGCCAGCAGTGAACTGCTAGGAGCTGAAGCTTTCTTT
CASSELLGAEAFF
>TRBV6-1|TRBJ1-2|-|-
TGTGCCAGCAGAGAGGGGCCCGGGAGCCCCTATGGCTACACCTTC
CASREGPGSPYGYTF
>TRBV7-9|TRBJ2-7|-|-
TGTGCCAGCAGCTTACAAGACACGATCCAAGAGCAGTACTTC
CASSLQDTIQEQYF
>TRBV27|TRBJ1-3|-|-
TGTGCCAGCAGTGAGGGTGTCTCTGGAAACACCATATATTTT
CASSEGVSGNTIYF
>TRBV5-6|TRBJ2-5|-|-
TGTGCCAGCAGCTTGGGGGGGTCACGAGAGACCCAGTACTTC
CASSLGGSRETQYF
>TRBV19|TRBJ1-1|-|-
TGTGCCAGTAGTATAGAGCGGGGGGCTGGTACTGAAGCTTTCTTT
CASSIERGAGTEAFF
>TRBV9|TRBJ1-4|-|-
TGTGCCAGCAGCGTATTAGGGGTGGCTAATGAAAAACTGTTTTTT
CASSVLGVANEKLFF
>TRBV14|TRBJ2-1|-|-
TGTGCCAGCAGCCCCCTGCGCGACCGAAGGGAGCAGTTCTTC
CASSPLRDRREQFF
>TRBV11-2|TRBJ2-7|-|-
TGTGCCAGCAGCGTAGGGACTCTCTACGAGCAGTACTTC
CASSVGTLYEQYF
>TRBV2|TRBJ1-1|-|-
TGTGCCAGCCATTTGGGGGTCGGGCTGTCGAACACTGAAGCTTTCTTT
CASHLGVGLSNTEAFF
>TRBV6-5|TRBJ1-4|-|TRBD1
TGTGCCAGCAGTTCCTGGACAGGGGAGGGCGAAAAACTGTTTTTT
CASSSWTGEGEKLFF
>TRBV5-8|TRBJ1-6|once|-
TGTGCCAGCAGCTTGGAACCGGGACGGTTAAGCTCCTATAATTCACCCCTCCACTTT
CASSLEPGRLSSYNSPLHF
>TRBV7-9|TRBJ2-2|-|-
TGTGCCAGCAGTCCTCTCACAGGACCCGGGGAGCTGTTTTTT
CASSPLTGPGELFF
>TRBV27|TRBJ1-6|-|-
TGTGCCAGCAGTTTATCTCAGGGGAATTCACCCCTCCACTTT
CASSLSQGNSPLHF
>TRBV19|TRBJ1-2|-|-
TGTGCCAGTAGTATGAAAGGGGTTGTCTATGGCTACACCTTC
CASSMKGVVYGYTF
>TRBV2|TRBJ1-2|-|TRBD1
TGTGCCAGCACTATCGACAGGGAGGGTAACTATGGCTACACCTTC
CASTIDREGNYGYTF